This T cell receptor (beta chain) was sequenced in a study of blood T cell repertoires in COVID-19. Study as a whole: COVID-19 samples from acute and convalescent phases originated in the United States, Italy and Spain.

The ends were cut back, 2 bases at V and 15 bases at J, with 17 bases in the middle. Germline V gives CDR1 SEHNR, CDR2 FQNEAQ (reference sequence). The CDR3 spans 13 residues. Participants reported their clinical history, and cohort assignment relied on those reports. Clones were read by immunoSEQ multiplex PCR, and TCRdb kept only the in-frame ones, dropping some. The sample has some 300,000 clones; around nine tenths are singletons. The receptor comes from a woman aged 45-65 years who had been exposed to COVID-19. The chain carries TRBV7-9 and TRBJ2-4; perhaps TRBD1 as D (7 bases). Sequencing was performed on PBMCs or T cells enriched from blood (not recorded which). The CDR3 loop reads CASSLTQGEVVYF. The CDR3 nucleotides are TGTGCCAGCAGCTTAACCCAGGGGGAGGTCGTGTACTTC. Looking up the rest from reference TRBV7-9 and TRBJ2-4 gives the full variable domain: DTGVSQNPRHKITKRGQNVTFRCDPISEHNRLYWYRQTLGQGPEFLTYFQNEAQLEKSRLLSDRFSAERPKGSFSTLEIQRTEQGDSAMYLCASSLTQGEVVYFGAGTRLSVL.